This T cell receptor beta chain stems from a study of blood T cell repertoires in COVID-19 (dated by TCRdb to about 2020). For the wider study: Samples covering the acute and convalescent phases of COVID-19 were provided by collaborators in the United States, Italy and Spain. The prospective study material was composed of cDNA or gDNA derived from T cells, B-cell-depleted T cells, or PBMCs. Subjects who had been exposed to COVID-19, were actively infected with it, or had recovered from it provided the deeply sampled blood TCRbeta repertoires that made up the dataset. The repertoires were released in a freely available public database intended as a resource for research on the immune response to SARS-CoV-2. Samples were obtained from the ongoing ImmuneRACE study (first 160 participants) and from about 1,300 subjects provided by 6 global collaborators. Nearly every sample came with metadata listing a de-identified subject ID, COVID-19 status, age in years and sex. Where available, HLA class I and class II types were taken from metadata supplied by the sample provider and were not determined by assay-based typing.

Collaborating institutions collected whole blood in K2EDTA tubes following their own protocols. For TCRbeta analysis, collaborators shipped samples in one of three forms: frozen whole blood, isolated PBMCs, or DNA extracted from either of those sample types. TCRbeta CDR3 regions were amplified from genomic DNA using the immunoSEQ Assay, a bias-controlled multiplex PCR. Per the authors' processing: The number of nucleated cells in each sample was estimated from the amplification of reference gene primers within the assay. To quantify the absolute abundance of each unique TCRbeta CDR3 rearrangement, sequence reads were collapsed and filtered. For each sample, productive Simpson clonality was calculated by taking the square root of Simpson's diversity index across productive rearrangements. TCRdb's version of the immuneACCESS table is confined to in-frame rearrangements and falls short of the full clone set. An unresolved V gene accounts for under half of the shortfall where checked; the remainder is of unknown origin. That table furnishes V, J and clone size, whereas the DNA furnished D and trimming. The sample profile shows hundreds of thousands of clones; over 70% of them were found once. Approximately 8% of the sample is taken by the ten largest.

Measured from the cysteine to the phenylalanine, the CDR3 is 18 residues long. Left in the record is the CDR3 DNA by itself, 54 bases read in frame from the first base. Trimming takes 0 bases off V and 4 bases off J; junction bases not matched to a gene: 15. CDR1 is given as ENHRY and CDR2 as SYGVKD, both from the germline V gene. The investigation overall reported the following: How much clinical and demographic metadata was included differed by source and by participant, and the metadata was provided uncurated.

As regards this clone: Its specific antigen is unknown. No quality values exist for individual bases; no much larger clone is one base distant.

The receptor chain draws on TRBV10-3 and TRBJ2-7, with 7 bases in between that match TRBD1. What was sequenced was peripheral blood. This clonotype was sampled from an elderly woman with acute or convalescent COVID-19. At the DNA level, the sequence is TGTGCCATCAGTGAGTCGAGAGGATCGGGCAGGGGGTCTTACGAGCAGTACTTC. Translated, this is CAISESRGSGRGSYEQYF.